The T cell receptor beta chain described here comes from a study of blood T cell repertoires in COVID-19. Study-wide context: Sites in the United States, Italy and Spain provided acute and convalescent COVID-19 samples. T cells, B-cell-depleted T cells, or PBMCs supplied cDNA or gDNA.

This CDR3 has 12 residues. V trimming: 10 bases; J trimming: 5 bases; junction bases outside the gene matches: 3. The germline V gene has CDR1 ENHRY and CDR2 SYGVKD. The authors' processing: Amplification with reference gene primers provided the estimates of nucleated cell counts. Profiling relied on immunoSEQ multiplex PCR, and the TCRdb table lists in-frame clones only, not all of them. That table gives V, J and clone size, and the DNA gave D and trimming. The sample shows approximately 110,000 clones, about 85% of them seen only once. Sequencing was carried out using peripheral blood. The V gene is TRBV10-3, the J gene TRBJ2-5; 11 bases fit TRBD2. The sequence was obtained from a human donor in a cohort sampled during active COVID-19. The CDR3 DNA sequence: TGTGCCACCGGGACTAGCGGCGAGACCCAGTACTTC. Residues: CATGTSGETQYF.